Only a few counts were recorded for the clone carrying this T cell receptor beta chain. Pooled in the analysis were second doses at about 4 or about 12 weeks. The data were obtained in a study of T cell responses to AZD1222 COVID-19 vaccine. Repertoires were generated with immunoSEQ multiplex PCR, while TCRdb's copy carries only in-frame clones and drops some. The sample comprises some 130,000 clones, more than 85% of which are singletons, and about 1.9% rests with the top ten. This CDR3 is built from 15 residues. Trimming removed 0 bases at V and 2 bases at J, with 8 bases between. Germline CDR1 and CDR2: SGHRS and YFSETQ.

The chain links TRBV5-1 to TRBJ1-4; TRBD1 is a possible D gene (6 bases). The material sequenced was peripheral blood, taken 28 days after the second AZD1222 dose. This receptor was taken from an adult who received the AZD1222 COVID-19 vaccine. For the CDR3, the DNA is TGCGCCAGCAGCTTGGGACAGGTGACTAATGAAAAACTGTTTTTT. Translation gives CASSLGQVTNEKLFF.